These T cell receptor beta chains were read from a single sample in a study of response to subunit inactivated influenza vaccine. TCRdb re-analysed the RT-PCR reads in MiXCR, keeping a single row per CDR3 protein. Of fewer than 750,000 distinct CDR3 sequences listed, roughly 15% are singletons. The source was PBMCs from blood, collected 11 to 12 days after vaccination. The receptors were gathered from a man between 50 and 59 years old who received an inactivated influenza vaccine. Both conserved end residues are part of each CDR3. The order of the fields is CDR3 protein, CDR3 DNA, V gene, J gene, D gene, clone size. A D gene is named only where the DNA matches it firmly. Only some rows state a clone size, as once, few, many or a class for expanded clones.

CDR3: CASRYAAGNNEQFF; DNA: TGTGCCAGCAGGTACGCGGCAGGGAACAATGAGCAGTTCTTC; V: TRBV3-1; J: TRBJ2-1; D: .; size: .
CDR3: CASSLRPGQINSPLHF; DNA: TGTGCCAGCAGTCTCCGTCCGGGACAGATTAATTCACCCCTCCACTTT; V: TRBV6-1; J: TRBJ1-6; D: TRBD1; size: few
CDR3: CSAQDSPGEQYF; DNA: TGCAGCGCCCAGGACAGCCCCGGGGAGCAGTACTTC; V: TRBV29-1; J: TRBJ2-7; D: .; size: .
CDR3: CASSQDRVRYGYTF; DNA: TGCGCCAGCAGCCAAGACAGGGTCCGGTATGGCTACACCTTC; V: TRBV4-3; J: TRBJ1-2; D: .; size: many
CDR3: CASSFNQQETQYF; DNA: TGTGCCAGCAGTTTTAACCAGCAAGAGACCCAGTACTTC; V: TRBV12-3/TRBV12-4; J: TRBJ2-5; D: .; size: .
CDR3: CASSPLSPYNEQFF; DNA: TGTGCCAGCAGTCCCCTTTCCCCCTACAATGAGCAGTTCTTC; V: TRBV28; J: TRBJ2-1; D: .; size: .
CDR3: CASSAGGSYNSPLHF; DNA: TGTGCCAGCAGTGCCGGGGGGTCCTATAATTCACCCCTCCACTTT; V: TRBV12-3/TRBV12-4; J: TRBJ1-6; D: .; size: few
CDR3: CASSRSDYTGELFF; DNA: TGTGCCAGCAGCAGGTCAGATTACACCGGGGAGCTGTTTTTT; V: TRBV7-2; J: TRBJ2-2; D: .; size: .
CDR3: CASSQQGVRNTEAFF; DNA: TGTGCCAGCAGCCAGCAGGGGGTACGGAACACTGAAGCTTTCTTT; V: TRBV4-2; J: TRBJ1-1; D: TRBD1; size: few
CDR3: CASSPKHRVGDTQYF; DNA: TGTGCCAGCAGCCCCAAACACAGGGTAGGAGATACGCAGTATTTT; V: TRBV7-9; J: TRBJ2-3; D: .; size: many
CDR3: CASKLEPGGNAGELFF; DNA: TGTGCCAGCAAGTTGGAACCAGGGGGCAACGCCGGGGAGCTGTTTTTT; V: TRBV2; J: TRBJ2-2; D: TRBD1; size: .
CDR3: CASSPGTSGANNEQFF; DNA: TGTGCCAGCAGCCCGGGGACTAGCGGAGCCAACAATGAGCAGTTCTTC; V: TRBV7-9; J: TRBJ2-1; D: TRBD2; size: .
CDR3: CASSLKELNNEQFF; DNA: TGTGCCAGCAGCTTGAAAGAACTTAACAATGAGCAGTTCTTC; V: TRBV5-4; J: TRBJ2-1; D: .; size: .
CDR3: CASSLSSLGGGEAFF; DNA: TGTGCCAGCAGCTTATCTAGTCTGGGGGGCGGTGAAGCTTTCTTT; V: TRBV7-9; J: TRBJ1-1; D: .; size: few
CDR3: CASSPIAGFSYEQYF; DNA: TGTGCCAGCAGCCCCATAGCGGGATTCTCCTACGAGCAGTACTTC; V: TRBV7-2; J: TRBJ2-7; D: TRBD2; size: few
CDR3: CASSGTWGQETQYF; DNA: TGTGCCAGCAGCGGGACATGGGGCCAAGAGACCCAGTACTTC; V: TRBV28; J: TRBJ2-5; D: .; size: once
CDR3: CSANRGDTQYF; DNA: TGCAGTGCTAACAGGGGAGATACGCAGTATTTT; V: TRBV20-1; J: TRBJ2-3; D: TRBD1; size: .
CDR3: CASSHTRVISGKGTDTQYF; DNA: TGTGCCAGCAGCCATACCCGGGTTATTAGCGGGAAGGGGACAGATACGCAGTATTTT; V: TRBV11-2; J: TRBJ2-3; D: TRBD2; size: .
CDR3: CASSQGPGGTYEQYF; DNA: TGCGCCAGCAGCCAAGGTCCAGGGGGAACCTACGAGCAGTACTTC; V: TRBV4-3; J: TRBJ2-7; D: TRBD1; size: many
CDR3: CASSLGVGRKNTEAFF; DNA: TGTGCCAGCAGTTTAGGGGTGGGCCGCAAGAACACTGAAGCTTTCTTT; V: TRBV12-3/TRBV12-4; J: TRBJ1-1; D: .; size: .
CDR3: CASSSDRGSNQPQHF; DNA: TGTGCCAGCAGTTCGGACAGGGGGAGCAATCAGCCCCAGCATTTT; V: TRBV28; J: TRBJ1-5; D: TRBD1; size: many
CDR3: CASRGPNTGELFF; DNA: TGTGCCAGCAGGGGCCCGAACACCGGGGAGCTGTTTTTT; V: TRBV7-2; J: TRBJ2-2; D: .; size: many
CDR3: CASSLSNTEAFF; DNA: TGCGCCAGCAGCTTATCTAACACTGAAGCTTTCTTT; V: TRBV5-1; J: TRBJ1-1; D: .; size: many
CDR3: CASSVSQADGYTF; DNA: TGTGCCAGCAGCGTATCTCAGGCTGATGGCTACACCTTC; V: TRBV9; J: TRBJ1-2; D: .; size: few
CDR3: CASLPEYQETQYF; DNA: TGTGCCAGCTTGCCCGAGTACCAAGAGACCCAGTACTTC; V: TRBV12-3/TRBV12-4; J: TRBJ2-5; D: .; size: few
CDR3: CASSLVPVNYGYTF; DNA: TGTGCCAGCAGCTTAGTTCCCGTGAACTATGGCTACACCTTC; V: TRBV7-2; J: TRBJ1-2; D: .; size: few
CDR3: CASSWTSGGSPMNTGELFF; DNA: TGTGCCAGCAGTTGGACTAGCGGGGGGTCACCAATGAACACCGGGGAGCTGTTTTTT; V: TRBV6-2/TRBV6-3; J: TRBJ2-2; D: TRBD2; size: .
CDR3: CASSLGRNNSPLHF; DNA: TGTGCCAGCAGCTTAGGGCGGAATAATTCACCCCTCCACTTT; V: TRBV7-2; J: TRBJ1-6; D: .; size: few
CDR3: CASSLQQGLNNEQFF; DNA: TGCGCCAGCAGCTTGCAACAGGGTCTGAACAATGAGCAGTTCTTC; V: TRBV5-1; J: TRBJ2-1; D: .; size: many
CDR3: CASSLQGFNSPLHF; DNA: TGTGCCAGCAGTTTACAGGGCTTTAATTCACCCCTCCACTTT; V: TRBV12-3/TRBV12-4; J: TRBJ1-6; D: .; size: few
CDR3: CASSPGLAQGRAQYF; DNA: TGTGCCAGCAGCCCAGGGCTAGCACAGGGCCGGGCGCAGTATTTT; V: TRBV7-1; J: TRBJ2-3; D: .; size: .
CDR3: CASSTGLTTRELFF; DNA: TGTGCCAGCAGCACGGGACTCACGACCCGGGAGCTGTTTTTT; V: TRBV5-6; J: TRBJ2-2; D: .; size: few
CDR3: CAAGGEEDTQYF; DNA: TGTGCAGCAGGGGGGGAAGAAGATACGCAGTATTTT; V: TRBV27; J: TRBJ2-3; D: .; size: .